This T cell receptor beta chain derives from a study of tumor-infiltrating lymphocytes in localized non-small cell lung cancer. Germline lookup yields CDR1 MNHNY and CDR2 SVGAGI (reference sequence). Trimming removed 0 bases at V and 8 bases at J, with 8 bases between. This CDR3 is 14 amino acids long. Assay: immunoSEQ multiplex PCR; the TCRdb copy retains only in-frame clones and omits some. Here the sample spans tens of thousands of clones, 70% to 90% being singletons. The chain links TRBV6-6 to TRBJ1-6; perhaps TRBD1 as D (5 bases). Sequenced material: lung tumor tissue. The clonotype was recovered from a human donor with non-small cell lung cancer. The CDR3, as DNA: TGTGCCAGCAGTTACTCTGGGGGTGATTCACCCCTCCACTTT. Its protein is CASSYSGGDSPLHF.